This entry is about one T cell receptor beta chain. This sample is drawn from a study of blood T cells in healthy people across ages. Looked up from germline, CDR1 is LGHDT and CDR2 is YNNKEL (reference sequence). Trimming at V came to 0 bases and at J to 12 bases, leaving 6 bases not matched to a gene. The CDR3 runs 13 residues. Sample-barcoded 5' priming and a J-beta primer mix drove a second PCR of roughly 7 to 11 cycles. TCRdb reprocessed the 5' RACE reads via MiXCR and lists one record per CDR3 protein. The sample comprises over a million distinct CDR3 sequences, about 40% of which are singletons, and less than 8% rests with the top ten.

The rearrangement uses TRBV3-1 and TRBJ2-7; 9 nucleotides match TRBD2. The sequence was collected from a woman younger than 30 in good health. The specimen sequenced was blood. Here the CDR3 DNA reads TGTGCCAGCAGCCAAGACCCGGGACTAGCCAGGTACTTC. It yields the protein CASSQDPGLARYF.